This T cell receptor (beta chain) was found in a study of T cells in Graves' hyperthyroidism and ophthalmopathy. RNA transcripts gave rise to amplified TCR beta CDR3 regions. The study used the HTBI primer set for a first-round RT-PCR of the TCR CDR3. Via MiXCR, TCRdb re-called the multiplex PCR reads, giving one row per CDR3 protein. The sample lists some 320,000 distinct CDR3 sequences; roughly an eighth were seen once. There are a few counts of this clonotype. The ends were cut back, 4 bases at V and 9 bases at J, with 22 bases in the middle. This CDR3 spans 17 amino acids. Germline V lookup: CDR1 LNHDA, CDR2 SQIVND (reference sequence). Ophthalmopathy patients had moderate-to-severe active disease, CAS ≥3, NOSPECS ≥4, and disease duration under 3 months. Lactation, pregnancy, other autoimmune disease or uncontrolled infection led to exclusion of patients. Thyroid ultrasound, orbital computed tomography, clinical symptoms, and serum thyroxine and TRAb underpinned diagnoses. Using more than 7.5 ml of fresh peripheral blood, PBMCs were prepared.

The chain combines TRBV19 with TRBJ1-6, with D tentatively TRBD1 (6 bases). The sequence derives from a woman between 35 and 50 years old with Graves' ophthalmopathy. Sequencing input: blood. The CDR3 DNA reads as TGTGCCAGTAGTAAATCAGGGGCCCTCCGCTCCGGTTCACCCCTCCACTTT. Translated: CASSKSGALRSGSPLHF.